This T cell receptor beta chain was recorded in a study of patients and donors after allogeneic stem cell transplantation. TCRdb re-called the RT-PCR reads through MiXCR, storing one row per CDR3 protein. The repertoire holds roughly 230,000 distinct CDR3 sequences, approximately 14% seen once, with roughly 10% in the top ten. With V trimmed by 8 bases and J by 3 bases, 13 bases remained unmatched. The CDR3 loop spans 16 amino acids. Per the germline V gene, CDR1 is LNHDA and CDR2 is SQIVND (reference sequence). Sequences were obtained from blood, either unsorted or a sorted T cell fraction (not recorded which). The clonotype originates from a human donor who was either an allogeneic HSCT recipient or a stem cell or donor lymphocyte infusion donor (not recorded which). It is not recorded whose cells these are; they may come from a transplant donor. The rearrangement joins TRBV19 to TRBJ1-5; the match to TRBD1 covers 7 bases. The CDR3 loop reads CASAKKSGGTNQPQHF. The DNA of the CDR3 is TGTGCCAGTGCTAAGAAATCAGGGGGTACCAATCAGCCCCAGCATTTT. The full variable domain, its missing parts supplied by reference TRBV19 and TRBJ1-5, is DGGITQSPKYLFRKEGQNVTLSCEQNLNHDAMYWYRQDPGQGLRLIYYSQIVNDFQKGDIAEGYSVSREKKESFPLTVTSAQKNPTAFYLCASAKKSGGTNQPQHFGDGTRLSIL.